This T cell receptor (beta chain) was recorded in a study of T cell changes during pregnancy in multiple sclerosis. The method was immunoSEQ multiplex PCR; TCRdb's version includes in-frame clones alone and lacks a portion of them. The sample has some 30,000 clones, 92% seen once. The CDR3 contains 17 residues. J lost 4 bases, V lost 3 bases, and 13 bases had no gene match. Germline V gene data show CDR1 as SGHRS and CDR2 as YFSETQ. The clonotype was recovered from a female donor in good health, enrolled as a control in a pregnancy study. This chain uses TRBV5-1 with TRBJ2-3, with 8 bases aligning to TRBD1. This specimen consisted of peripheral blood, obtained in the first trimester of pregnancy. This CDR3 is CASSWGIGQGRADTQYF. In DNA form, the CDR3 reads TGCGCCAGCAGCTGGGGTATCGGACAGGGACGCGCAGATACGCAGTATTTT.